This is a list of T cell receptor beta chains from one sample in a study of CD8 T cells in Susac syndrome. MiXCR was run by TCRdb on the immunoSEQ multiplex PCR reads, yielding one entry per CDR3 protein. The sample includes about 150,000 distinct CDR3 sequences, approximately 93% of them seen just once. The sample was CD8+ T cells from PBMCs. The receptors come from a human donor with multiple sclerosis. The CDR3 runs from the conserved cysteine through the conserved F or W. The D gene is left open where the match is weak.

d_call v_call cdr3_aa
NA TRBV9 CASSDNTRYTF
NA TRBV10-3 CAISETKLVSNQPQHF
TRBD1 TRBV6-5 CASSYSGTAYEQYF
TRBD1 TRBV12-3/TRBV12-4 CASSLWGTEEAFF
NA TRBV4-2 CASSQGTELNSPLHF
NA TRBV2 CACRVGVSGETQYF
NA TRBV12-3/TRBV12-4 CASRTYVRTGELFF
TRBD1 TRBV24-1 CATWGRGRRNTGELFF
TRBD1 TRBV29-1 CSVEGPGQYKVYNEQFF
NA TRBV4-1 CASSQVRGGSEAFF
NA TRBV19 CASLAGTRYGYTF
NA TRBV3-1 CASSQVRGTEAFF
NA TRBV19 CASSIFRSNQPQHF
TRBD1 TRBV14 CASSSQGRNSPLHF
TRBD1 TRBV20-1 CSAPTGGGYTF
NA TRBV20-1 CSARPYSNPGETQYF
TRBD1 TRBV13 CASSLGQGEGYTF
TRBD2 TRBV6-1 CASSELAGGTGELFF
NA TRBV29-1 CSVIDDMNYGYTF
TRBD2 TRBV29-1 CSVFSGPSGKTQYF
TRBD1 TRBV20-1 CSARDRGGFYEQYF